The next 27 T cell receptor beta chains were all read from a single sample in a study of identical twins (dated by TCRdb to 2016 to 2018). The library relied on 5' RACE. Sequencer: Illumina HiSeq 2000. Starting from the raw public reads, TCRdb applied fastp trimming at Q25, assembled clones with MiXCR and retained in-frame beta chains. A single entry per CDR3 protein holds the most common genes and DNA from its merged rows. The sample table contains hundreds of thousands of distinct CDR3 sequences; only one count was recorded for over 8.5% of them. Of the sample, roughly 0.97% falls within the top ten clones. The sample was also linked to a second study, of yellow fever vaccine responses in identical twins.

The sample comprised PBMCs. Source of these receptors: a young woman in good health.

At least ten counts were recorded for this clonotype. V is TRBV29-1 and J is TRBJ2-2; D is unresolved. CDR1 and CDR2 from the germline V gene are SQVTM and ANQGSEA. The V end lost 2 bases, the J end lost 2 bases, and 6 bases lay between the germline ends. This CDR3 has 13 amino acids. In nucleotides, the CDR3 is TGCAGCGTTGAATTCAGTAACACCGGGGAGCTGTTTTTT. Encoded protein: CSVEFSNTGELFF.

This clonotype was seen only once. This chain joins TRBV5-6 and TRBJ2-5; D is possibly TRBD2 (5 bases). V lost 2 bases to trimming and J lost 1 base, with 15 bases between them. The germline gives CDR1 SGHDT, CDR2 YYEEEE. This CDR3 has 16 amino acids. The CDR3: CASSFPSRTFQETQYF. The CDR3 DNA is TGTGCCAGCAGCTTCCCTAGCAGAACCTTCCAAGAGACCCAGTACTTC.

The chain combines TRBV9 with TRBJ2-7, with D possibly TRBD2 on 5 matching bases. Deletions cut 0 bases from V and 2 bases from J, with 12 bases between. The CDR3 contains 15 residues. The germline V gene has CDR1 SGDLS and CDR2 YYNGEE. The CDR3 DNA is TGTGCCAGCAGCGTAGACGGGGATCTCACCTACGAGCAGTACTTC. Translated: CASSVDGDLTYEQYF. Full variable domain (rest looked up from reference TRBV9 and TRBJ2-7): DSGVTQTPKHLITATGQRVTLRCSPRSGDLSVYWYQQSLDQGLQFLIQYYNGEERAKGNILERFSAQQFPDLHSELNLSSLELGDSALYFCASSVDGDLTYEQYFGPGTRLTVT.

The J gene is TRBJ2-5, the V gene TRBV5-1; 16 bases align to TRBD2. This CDR3 has 17 amino acids. Germline V lookup: CDR1 SGHRS, CDR2 YFSETQ. Trimming removed 4 bases from V and 5 bases from J; junction bases left unmatched: 8. In DNA, the CDR3 is TGCGCCAGCAGCCTCGGGACTAGCGGGGGGGCTGGGGAGACCCAGTACTTC. It codes for CASSLGTSGGAGETQYF.

V and J are TRBV27 and TRBJ1-2; D call uncertain. Germline loops: CDR1 MNHEY, CDR2 SMNVEV (reference sequence). This CDR3 contains 12 residues. Trimming took off 5 bases at V and 8 bases at J, with 12 bases between the two ends. The CDR3 sequence is CASSAGSRGYTF. The CDR3 region has the DNA TGTGCCAGCAGTGCAGGCTCCCGGGGCTACACCTTC.

CDR3 region: CASSLEGQPQETQYF. DNA for the CDR3: TGTGCCAGCAGTCTAGAGGGGCAGCCCCAAGAGACCCAGTACTTC. The J gene is TRBJ2-5, the V gene TRBV7-9, with D perhaps assigned TRBD1 or TRBD2 (5 bases each). CDR1 SEHNR and CDR2 FQNEAQ come from the germline V gene (reference sequence). Trimming stripped 6 bases from V and 1 base from J, with 15 bases between. This CDR3 contains 15 residues.

This clonotype was counted ten times or more. This chain uses TRBV29-1 with TRBJ2-3; the D gene is possibly TRBD2 (5 bases). Germline lookup yields CDR1 SQVTM and CDR2 ANQGSEA. The CDR3 sequence is 12 residues long. The V end lost 5 bases, the J end lost 4 bases, and 10 bases lay between the germline ends. The CDR3 DNA follows: TGCAGCGTTCCTAGCTGGTCAGATACGCAGTATTTT. Translation: CSVPSWSDTQYF.

This clonotype was observed a handful of times. The J gene is TRBJ2-1, the V gene TRBV4-1; 10 positions agree with TRBD2. V lost 6 bases to trimming and J lost 5 bases; unmatched junction nucleotides: 22. The CDR3 is 20 amino acids. The germline CDR1 and CDR2 sequences are MGHRA and YSYEKL. The CDR3 DNA sequence: TGCGCCAGCAGGGGTAGCTGGACTAGCGGAGAATCGACCATCAACAATGAGCAGTTCTTC. This translates into CASRGSWTSGESTINNEQFF.

This clonotype was observed many times. This chain connects TRBV2 to TRBJ2-7; D is ambiguous. Trimming left V 8 bases short and J 0 bases short, with 14 bases between. The length of the CDR3 is 14 residues. Germline V lookup: CDR1 SNHLY, CDR2 FYNNEI. CDR3 nucleotide sequence: TGTGCCAGCGGGTCCACTCGGAGCTCCTACGAGCAGTACTTC. Translated, it gives CASGSTRSSYEQYF.

This clonotype showed up just a few times. The chain combines TRBV3-1 with TRBJ2-2; D is possibly TRBD2 (5 bases). The CDR3 runs to 13 residues. The germline V and J ends were trimmed by 2 bases and 6 bases, with 7 bases remaining between them. Per the germline V gene, CDR1 is LGHDT and CDR2 is YNNKEL (reference sequence). Here the CDR3 DNA reads TGTGCCAGCAGCCAACTAGCTCCCGGGGAGCTGTTTTTT. Translation gives CASSQLAPGELFF.

The table lists this clonotype with many counts. The genes are TRBV20-1 and TRBJ2-7; 7 positions match TRBD2. The germline V gene encodes CDR1 DFQATT and CDR2 SNEGSKA (reference sequence). The CDR3 consists of 14 residues. After removal of 4 bases from V and 0 bases from J, the junction contained 6 bases not matched to a gene. The CDR3 coding sequence is TGCAGTGCTATTCCTAGCGGCCTCTCCTACGAGCAGTACTTC. This gives the protein CSAIPSGLSYEQYF.

This clonotype was detected only a few times. The gene calls are TRBV4-1 and TRBJ2-1; D is undetermined. This CDR3 has 17 amino acids. In germline, CDR1 is MGHRA, CDR2 YSYEKL. V was trimmed by 0 bases and J by 5 bases, leaving 17 bases between them. The CDR3, as DNA: TGCGCCAGCAGCCAAGATCAATACGAACACCTCAACAATGAGCAGTTCTTC. Translation gives CASSQDQYEHLNNEQFF.

The gene calls are TRBV20-1 and TRBJ2-3; possible D gene TRBD1, 7 bases. V was clipped by 0 bases and J by 5 bases, with 15 bases between them. Germline V CDR1 and CDR2: DFQATT, SNEGSKA (reference sequence). The CDR3 has 15 residues. In DNA, the CDR3 is TGCAGTGCTAGAGATGTATCAGGGGGAGGAGATACGCAGTATTTT. Translation: CSARDVSGGGDTQYF.

This clonotype has a handful of counts. V and J are TRBV2 and TRBJ2-4; tentatively, D is TRBD1 (6 bases). This CDR3 comprises 13 residues. Germline CDR1 is SNHLY and CDR2 is FYNNEI. V lost 7 bases to trimming and J lost 9 bases, with 16 bases between them. CDR3 sequence (DNA): TGTGCCAGCACCTATACAGGGTACGGCATTCAGTACTTC. It translates to CASTYTGYGIQYF.

This clonotype was seen more than once but under ten times. The CDR3 sequence is CASSCEPGQGDTQYF. Written as DNA, the CDR3 is TGTGCCAGCAGTTGTGAACCGGGCCAAGGGGATACGCAGTATTTT. The V gene is TRBV28, the J gene TRBJ2-3; unclear D gene. CDR3 length: 15 amino acids. Germline CDR1 is MDHEN and CDR2 is SYDVKM. Trimming took 4 bases from V and 6 from J, leaving 17 bases between them.

This clonotype was detected a few times. This chain links TRBV4-2 with TRBJ1-6, with D tentatively TRBD1 (5 bases). Germline V gene sequence: CDR1 LGHNA, CDR2 YNFKEQ. V lost 1 base and J 8 bases, leaving 6 bases between the germline ends. This CDR3 contains 13 residues. The DNA for the CDR3 is TGTGCCAGCAGCCAAGGCAGGGATTCACCCCTCCACTTT. It yields the protein CASSQGRDSPLHF.

Concerning this clonotype itself: This is likely a read error, given that the CDR3 carries no conserved phenylalanine or tryptophan at its end. J is TRBJ2-5 and V is TRBV20-1; D unclear. Germline V gene data show CDR1 as DFQATT and CDR2 as SNEGSKA (reference sequence). Trimming cost V 3 bases and J 5 bases, with 10 bases left between them. CDR3 length: 12 residues. Here the CDR3 reads CSARAPGETQYS. CDR3 coding DNA: TGCAGTGCTAGGGCCCCTGGGGAGACCCAGTACTCC.

The chain carries TRBV28 and TRBJ1-2; a weak D match, TRBD1 (5 bases). There are 16 residues in the CDR3. Trimming removed 3 bases at V and 8 bases at J, with 22 bases between. Germline lookup yields CDR1 MDHEN and CDR2 SYDVKM. CDR3 residues: CASSLYGTTINKGYTF. The CDR3 nucleotides read TGTGCCAGCAGTTTGTACGGGACGACGATTAATAAAGGCTACACCTTC.

Points on this clonotype: A single base separates this from a much larger clone, so it may be a read error. This chain joins TRBV2 and TRBJ2-7; D remains ambiguous. Germline V lookup: CDR1 SNHLY, CDR2 FYNNEI. The CDR3 length is 12 residues. Trimming took off 6 bases at V and 3 bases at J, with 9 bases between the two ends. CDR3 sequence reads: CASRGRVYEQYF. DNA for the CDR3: TGTGCCAGCAGAGGTAGGGTCTACGAGCAGTACTTC.

The V and J genes are TRBV7-6 and TRBJ2-5; 8 bases map to TRBD1. Germline values: CDR1 SGHVS, CDR2 FNYEAQ. V was pared by 5 bases and J by 4 bases, with 12 bases of the junction left unmatched. The CDR3 runs to 16 residues. The CDR3 DNA is TGTGCCAGCAGCCGGACAACTTGGACAGGGCGAGAGACCCAGTACTTC. It codes for CASSRTTWTGRETQYF.

The chain has TRBV7-9 and TRBJ2-7; D is unclear. The CDR3 is 15 amino acids. Germline-derived CDR1 and CDR2 are SEHNR and FQNEAQ (reference sequence). Trimming shortened V by 3 bases and J by 1 base, and 13 bases separated the two germline ends. The CDR3 DNA is TGTGCCAGCAGCTTTACCTTTGGCCCTTCCTACGAGCAGTACTTC. It specifies CASSFTFGPSYEQYF.

This clonotype was observed a handful of times. The chain has TRBV6-5 and TRBJ2-3, with 9 bases aligning to TRBD2. J was trimmed by 4 bases and V by 2 bases; bases with no gene match: 7. This CDR3 comprises 16 residues. Germline V gene data show CDR1 as MNHEY and CDR2 as SVGAGI. The CDR3 DNA sequence: TGTGCCAGCAGTTACGGGTTGCTAGCGGGATCAGATACGCAGTATTTT. Translating it yields CASSYGLLAGSDTQYF.

The chain combines TRBV15 with TRBJ2-7; D unclear. CDR1 is LNHNV and CDR2 is YYDKDF in the germline V gene (reference sequence). V was pared by 0 bases and J by 2 bases, with 11 bases between. The CDR3 is 15 amino acids. This chain's CDR3 is CATSRDPAYTYEQYF. CDR3 DNA: TGTGCCACCAGCAGAGATCCCGCTTACACCTACGAGCAGTACTTC.

This clonotype was seen many times. The chain couples TRBV29-1 to TRBJ2-1; 15 bases fit TRBD2. This CDR3 spans 13 amino acids. V gave up 8 bases and J gave up 7 bases; unmatched junction bases: 3. Germline CDR1 and CDR2: SQVTM and ANQGSEA. CDR3 bases: TGCAGCAGTGGACTAGCGGGAGGGAATGAGCAGTTCTTC. As protein: CSSGLAGGNEQFF.

This clonotype showed up just a few times. CDR3 nucleotides: TGCGCCAGCAGCTTGGAGACGTACACTGAAGCTTTCTTT. Its translation: CASSLETYTEAFF. This chain links TRBV5-1 with TRBJ1-1; D is ambiguous. Germline-derived CDR1 and CDR2 are SGHRS and YFSETQ. V lost 0 bases and J lost 3, with 6 bases in between. The length of the CDR3 is 13 residues. The full variable domain, completed using reference TRBV5-1 and TRBJ1-1, is KAGVTQTPRYLIKTRGQQVTLSCSPISGHRSVSWYQQTPGQGLQFLFEYFSETQRNKGNFPGRFSGRQFSNSRSEMNVSTLELGDSALYLCASSLETYTEAFFGQGTRLTVV.

This clonotype was counted many times. The gene calls are TRBV27 and TRBJ1-2, with a possible D match to TRBD1 (6 bases). V lost 6 bases and J lost 4, with 15 bases in between. CDR1 and CDR2 from the germline V gene are MNHEY and SMNVEV (reference sequence). CDR3 length: 14 amino acids. The DNA of the CDR3 is TGTGCCAGCAGGGAATCGGGGGCCCCCTATGGCTACACCTTC. The encoded protein is CASRESGAPYGYTF.

This clonotype was counted a few times. This chain joins TRBV4-2 and TRBJ2-5; D is ambiguous. Trimming left V 0 bases short and J 6 bases short, with 14 bases between. CDR1 is LGHNA, CDR2 YNFKEQ, per germline. The CDR3 is 15 amino acids. Written as DNA, the CDR3 is TGTGCCAGCAGCCAAGATAATAACTCCGCGAAGACCCAGTACTTC. As protein: CASSQDNNSAKTQYF.